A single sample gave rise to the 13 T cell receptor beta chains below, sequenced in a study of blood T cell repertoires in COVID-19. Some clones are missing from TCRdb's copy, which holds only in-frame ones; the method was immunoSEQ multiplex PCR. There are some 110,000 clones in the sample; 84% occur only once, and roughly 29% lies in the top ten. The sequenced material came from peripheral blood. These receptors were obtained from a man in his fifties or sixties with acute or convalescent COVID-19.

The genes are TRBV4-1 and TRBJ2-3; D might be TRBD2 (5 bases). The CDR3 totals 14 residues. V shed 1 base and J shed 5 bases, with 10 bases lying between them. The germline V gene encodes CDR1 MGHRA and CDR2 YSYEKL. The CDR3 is CASSQVTGLDTQYF. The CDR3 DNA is TGCGCCAGCAGCCAAGTAACGGGATTAGATACGCAGTATTTT.

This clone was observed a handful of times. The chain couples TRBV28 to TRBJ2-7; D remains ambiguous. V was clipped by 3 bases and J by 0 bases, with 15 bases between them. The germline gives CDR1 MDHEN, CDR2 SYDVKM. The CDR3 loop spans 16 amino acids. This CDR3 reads CASSFARWAHSYEQYF. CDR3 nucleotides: TGTGCCAGCAGTTTTGCCCGCTGGGCCCACTCCTACGAGCAGTACTTC.

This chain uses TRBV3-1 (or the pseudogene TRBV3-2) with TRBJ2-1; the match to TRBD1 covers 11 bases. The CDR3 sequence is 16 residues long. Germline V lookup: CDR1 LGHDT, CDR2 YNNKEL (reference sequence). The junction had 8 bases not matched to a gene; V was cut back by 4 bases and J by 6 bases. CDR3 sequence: CASSLRGDRGINEQFF. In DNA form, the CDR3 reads TGTGCCAGCAGCCTACGTGGGGACAGGGGGATCAATGAGCAGTTCTTC.

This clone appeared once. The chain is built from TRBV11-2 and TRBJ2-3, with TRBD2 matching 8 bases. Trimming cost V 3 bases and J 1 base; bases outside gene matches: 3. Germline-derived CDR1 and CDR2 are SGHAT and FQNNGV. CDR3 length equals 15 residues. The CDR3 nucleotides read TGTGCCAGCAGCTTCCCAGCGGGAGGCACAGATACGCAGTATTTT. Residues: CASSFPAGGTDTQYF.

The CDR3 is CSVEGQSTEAFF. Here the CDR3 DNA reads TGCAGCGTTGAAGGGCAATCCACTGAAGCTTTCTTT. The chain has TRBV29-1 and TRBJ1-1; unclear D gene. The CDR3 sequence is 12 residues long. V lost 1 base and J 4 bases, leaving 7 bases between the germline ends. CDR1 SQVTM and CDR2 ANQGSEA come from the germline V gene.

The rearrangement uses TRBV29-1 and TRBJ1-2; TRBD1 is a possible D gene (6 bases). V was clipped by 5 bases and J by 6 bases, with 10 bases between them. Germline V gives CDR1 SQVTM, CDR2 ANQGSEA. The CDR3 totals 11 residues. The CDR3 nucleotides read TGCAGCGTTTCCAGGGGTAATGGCTACACCTTC. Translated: CSVSRGNGYTF. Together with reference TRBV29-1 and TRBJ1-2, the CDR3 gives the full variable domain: SAVISQKPSRDICQRGTSLTIQCQVDSQVTMMFWYRQQPGQSLTLIATANQGSEATYESGFVIDKFPISRPNLTFSTLTVSNMSPEDSSIYLCSVSRGNGYTFGSGTRLTVV.

In DNA form, the CDR3 reads TGCGCCAGCAGCCTCCGAGGGACAGGGGCTGAAAAACTGTTTTTT. Its translation is CASSLRGTGAEKLFF. The chain couples TRBV5-1 to TRBJ1-4, with 10 bases fitting TRBD1. Germline V gene sequence: CDR1 SGHRS, CDR2 YFSETQ. V was clipped by 4 bases and J by 7 bases; unmatched bases: 7. The CDR3 contains 15 residues.

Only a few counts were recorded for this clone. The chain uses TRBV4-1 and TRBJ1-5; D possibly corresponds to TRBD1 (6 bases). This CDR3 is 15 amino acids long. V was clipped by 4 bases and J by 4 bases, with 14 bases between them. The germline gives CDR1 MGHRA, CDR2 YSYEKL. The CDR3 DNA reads TGCGCCAGCAGCCCAATAAACAGGGAGAATCAGCCCCAGCATTTT. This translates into CASSPINRENQPQHF.

For the CDR3, the DNA is TGCGCCAGCAGCTTGGATCGACAGGGTTCTGGCTACACCTTC. Protein product: CASSLDRQGSGYTF. The V and J genes are TRBV5-1 and TRBJ1-2, with 7 bases that match TRBD1. Per germline, CDR1 SGHRS and CDR2 YFSETQ. The CDR3 consists of 14 residues. The ends lost 0 bases at V and 7 bases at J; junction bases unmatched: 6.

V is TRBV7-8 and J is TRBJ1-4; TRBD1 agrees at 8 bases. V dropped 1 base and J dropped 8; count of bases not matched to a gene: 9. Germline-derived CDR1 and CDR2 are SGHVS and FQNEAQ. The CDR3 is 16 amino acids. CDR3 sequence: CASSLGLRGLQEKLFF. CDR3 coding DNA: TGTGCCAGCAGCTTAGGTCTCAGGGGGCTTCAGGAAAAACTGTTTTTT.

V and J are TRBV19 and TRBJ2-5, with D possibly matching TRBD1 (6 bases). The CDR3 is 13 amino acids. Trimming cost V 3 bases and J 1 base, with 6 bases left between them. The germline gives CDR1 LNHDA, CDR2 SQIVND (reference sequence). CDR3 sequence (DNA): TGTGCCAGTAGTATGACAGGCCAAGAGACCCAGTACTTC. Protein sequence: CASSMTGQETQYF.

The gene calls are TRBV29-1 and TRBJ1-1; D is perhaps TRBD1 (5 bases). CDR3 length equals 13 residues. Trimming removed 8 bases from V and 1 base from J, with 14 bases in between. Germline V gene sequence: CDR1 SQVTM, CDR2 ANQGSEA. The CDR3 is CSTGQDKNTEAFF. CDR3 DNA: TGCAGCACGGGGCAGGACAAGAACACTGAAGCTTTCTTT.

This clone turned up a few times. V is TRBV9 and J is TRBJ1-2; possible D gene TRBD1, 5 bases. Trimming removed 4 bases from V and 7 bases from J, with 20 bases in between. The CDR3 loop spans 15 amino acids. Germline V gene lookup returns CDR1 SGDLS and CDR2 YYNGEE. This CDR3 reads CASSPPLGDRPGYTF. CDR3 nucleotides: TGTGCCAGCAGCCCTCCCTTGGGTGACAGACCTGGCTACACCTTC.